These T cell receptor beta chains were read from a single sample in a study of blood T cell repertoires in COVID-19. The assay was immunoSEQ multiplex PCR, and TCRdb's table has in-frame clones only and misses some. The table records approximately 90,000 clones, 75% to 90% of them present only once. Specimen: peripheral blood. These receptors were collected from a man in his sixties with acute or convalescent COVID-19. Each CDR3 is given with its conserved first and last residue. A D gene is named only where the DNA matches it firmly. Expanded clones get a size class; other rows say once, few or many, or leave the size out.

v_call	clone_size	j_call	d_call	cdr3_nt	cdr3_aa
TRBV27	NA	TRBJ1-3	NA	TGTGCCAGCAGTCCTTTGGCTAGGAGCTCTGGAAACACCATATATTTT	CASSPLARSSGNTIYF
TRBV21-1	NA	TRBJ2-3	NA	TGTGCCAGCAGCACGCGGTCCTTGGCGGGGGGCTGCACAGATACGCAGTATTTT	CASSTRSLAGGCTDTQYF
TRBV7-8	NA	TRBJ2-7	NA	TGTGCCAGCAGCTTAGGGGCGGGGAAGGCCTACGAGCAGTACTTC	CASSLGAGKAYEQYF
TRBV5-1	once	TRBJ2-6	NA	TGCGCCAGCAGCTTGAGCCGCCGTGGGGCCAACGTCCTGACTTTC	CASSLSRRGANVLTF
TRBV12-2	NA	TRBJ2-2	NA	TGTGCAAGTCGCTTAGCGGCTGGATTTTGGAGCACCGGGGAGCTGTTTTTT	CASRLAAGFWSTGELFF
TRBV2	many	TRBJ2-2	NA	TGTGCCAGCAGTGAAATCAGGGACACCGGGGAGCTGTTTTTT	CASSEIRDTGELFF
TRBV6-5	once	TRBJ1-4	TRBD1	TGTGCCAGCAGTTACGTTCCCCAGGGGGCTGGAGAAAAACTGTTTTTT	CASSYVPQGAGEKLFF
TRBV3-1/TRBV3-2	NA	TRBJ1-6	TRBD1	TGTGCCAGCAGCCACAGGGGGCTTAATTCACCCCTCCACTTT	CASSHRGLNSPLHF
TRBV24-1	NA	TRBJ2-1	TRBD2	TGTGCCATCAAGACTAGCGCCGAGTTCTTC	CAIKTSAEFF
TRBV18	NA	TRBJ1-1	NA	TGTGCCAGCTCACCAGTCGAGGGAGAAGCTTTCTTT	CASSPVEGEAFF
TRBV4-1	NA	TRBJ2-1	TRBD2	TGCGCCAGCAGCCAAGACCGGACTAGCGGGAGTCGGTACAATGAGCAGTTCTTC	CASSQDRTSGSRYNEQFF
TRBV12-3/TRBV12-4	NA	TRBJ1-2	NA	TGTGCCAGCAGTTTCGCAGCGGAGTATGGCTACACCTTC	CASSFAAEYGYTF
TRBV5-6	NA	TRBJ1-2	TRBD1	TGTGCCAGCAGCTTGGTTGGGACAGCTGGCTACACCTTC	CASSLVGTAGYTF
TRBV6-5	few	TRBJ2-3	NA	TGTGCCAGCAGCCTAGGGACTGTTGCAGATACGCAGTATTTT	CASSLGTVADTQYF
TRBV5-4	NA	TRBJ2-6	NA	TGTGCCAGCAGCTTCGGGGCTGGGGCCAACGTCCTGACTTTC	CASSFGAGANVLTF
TRBV2	NA	TRBJ1-1	NA	TGTGCCGGAGGAACAAAAAACACTGAAGCTTTCTTT	CAGGTKNTEAFF
TRBV6-6	NA	TRBJ1-3	NA	TGTGCCAGCAGCCCCCCGGGTGGCTCTGGAAACACCATATATTTT	CASSPPGGSGNTIYF
TRBV4-1	NA	TRBJ1-2	NA	TGCGCCAGCAGCCAAGATCCAGGCGGGGTTAACTATGGCTACACCTTC	CASSQDPGGVNYGYTF
TRBV6-1	NA	TRBJ2-3	TRBD2	TGTGCCAGCAGTGAAGCTGGGGGAGGGACAGATACGCAGTATTTT	CASSEAGGGTDTQYF
TRBV19	NA	TRBJ1-5	TRBD1	TGTGCCAGCAAAACTACGGGACAGGGACTTCAGCCCCAGCATTTT	CASKTTGQGLQPQHF
TRBV5-1	NA	TRBJ1-2	NA	TGCGCCAGCAGCCCCCGAACAGGCGCTAACTATGGCTACACCTTC	CASSPRTGANYGYTF
TRBV6-2/TRBV6-3	NA	TRBJ2-2	TRBD2	TGTGCCAGCAGTTACTCGGCGGGGGGGAACACCGGGGAGCTGTTTTTT	CASSYSAGGNTGELFF
TRBV6-5	NA	TRBJ2-7	NA	TGTGCCAGCAGGGAGACGGAGACTTCATCCTACGAGCAGTACTTC	CASRETETSSYEQYF
TRBV9	NA	TRBJ1-3	TRBD1	TGTGCCAGCAGCGGGGGACAGGCCCCGGGAAACACCATATATTTT	CASSGGQAPGNTIYF
TRBV13	few	TRBJ2-5	NA	TGTGCCAGCAGCTTAGGGGTGGTCGGGACCCAGTACTTC	CASSLGVVGTQYF
TRBV5-4	NA	TRBJ1-6	TRBD1	TGTGCCAGCAGCTTGGAAGGGGGCGCAGGTTCACCCCTCCACTTT	CASSLEGGAGSPLHF
TRBV6-1	NA	TRBJ1-5	NA	TGTGCCAGCAGTGAAATGGCAGGGGACAATCAGCCCCAGCATTTT	CASSEMAGDNQPQHF
TRBV2	once	TRBJ2-7	NA	TGTGCCAGCAGTGTGTCCCCGGCCTACGAGCAGTACTTC	CASSVSPAYEQYF
TRBV30	NA	TRBJ1-5	NA	TGTGCCTGGAGTAAGGGGAACGATCAGCCCCAGCATTTT	CAWSKGNDQPQHF